Shown below are 9 T cell receptor beta chains from a single sample sequenced in a study of CD8 T cells in ankylosing spondylitis. TCRdb fed the 5' RACE reads into MiXCR, producing one record per CDR3 protein. The data show some 240,000 distinct CDR3 sequences, approximately 24% seen once. The sequenced sample was blood, either unsorted or a sorted T cell fraction (not recorded which). The receptors derive from a male donor with ankylosing spondylitis or in good health (not recorded which).

V usage is TRBV10-3 and J usage is TRBJ1-6, with 8 bases that match TRBD1. V was clipped by 2 bases and J by 7 bases; unmatched bases: 4. Germline lookup yields CDR1 ENHRY and CDR2 SYGVKD. CDR3 length equals 15 residues. CDR3 sequence (DNA): TGTGCCATCAGTGAGGCCGGGACAGGAAATTCACCCCTCCACTTT. Protein: CAISEAGTGNSPLHF.

This clonotype has at least ten counts. This chain uses TRBV20-1 with TRBJ1-1; no definite D call. Trimming removed 0 bases at V and 1 base at J, with 15 bases between. Germline CDR1 reads DFQATT; CDR2 reads SNEGSKA (reference sequence). The CDR3 contains 16 residues. CDR3 protein: CSARDVRSAGNTEAFF. CDR3 sequence (DNA): TGCAGTGCTAGAGATGTAAGATCCGCGGGGAACACTGAAGCTTTCTTT.

This chain uses TRBV3-1 with TRBJ2-2, with a possible D match to TRBD2 (6 bases). Germline loops: CDR1 LGHDT, CDR2 YNNKEL (reference sequence). Between the trimmed V and J ends, which lost 8 bases and 2 bases, there was a span of 9 bases. The CDR3 extends over 13 amino acids. The CDR3 DNA is TGTGCCAGCCTAGCGTATAACACCGGGGAGCTGTTTTTT. This sequence encodes CASLAYNTGELFF. Combining the CDR3 with reference TRBV3-1 and TRBJ2-2 gives the whole variable domain DTAVSQTPKYLVTQMGNDKSIKCEQNLGHDTMYWYKQDSKKFLKIMFSYNNKELIINETVPNRFSPKSPDKAHLNLHINSLELGDSAVYFCASLAYNTGELFFGEGSRLTVL.

This clonotype was counted ten times or more. The chain joins TRBV5-1 to TRBJ2-3; 8 positions agree with TRBD1. In germline, CDR1 is SGHRS, CDR2 YFSETQ. CDR3 length equals 13 residues. V was pared by 5 bases and J by 4 bases, with 3 bases of the junction left unmatched. The CDR3 sequence: CASRRTGPDTQYF. The CDR3 nucleotides read TGCGCCAGCAGACGGACAGGGCCAGATACGCAGTATTTT.

This clonotype has more than one count but fewer than ten. The chain carries TRBV20-1 and TRBJ2-3, with D tentatively TRBD2 (6 bases). CDR1 DFQATT and CDR2 SNEGSKA come from the germline V gene (reference sequence). The V end lost 0 bases, the J end lost 5 bases, and 15 bases lay between the germline ends. The CDR3 totals 15 residues. CDR3 residues: CSARETAGGGDTQYF. The CDR3 DNA reads TGCAGTGCTAGAGAAACGGCCGGGGGTGGAGATACGCAGTATTTT.

V usage is TRBV20-1 and J usage is TRBJ2-1; 8 nucleotides line up with TRBD2. The germline CDR1 and CDR2 sequences are DFQATT and SNEGSKA (reference sequence). The CDR3 spans 18 residues. The trim removed 6 bases at V and 0 bases at J, leaving 16 bases unmatched. The CDR3 DNA sequence: TGCAGTGCCCCGAGCCGGCTAGCGGGCTTGAACTCCTACAATGAGCAGTTCTTC. Protein sequence: CSAPSRLAGLNSYNEQFF.

In its sample, this clonotype was seen many times. The CDR3 reads CSAASGGLYYEQYF. DNA for the CDR3: TGCAGCGCTGCTAGCGGGGGGCTCTACTACGAGCAGTACTTC. The V call is TRBV29-1, the J call TRBJ2-7; 11 bases line up with TRBD2. After removal of 7 bases from V and 3 bases from J, the junction contained 8 bases not matched to a gene. The CDR3 covers 14 residues. Looked up from germline, CDR1 is SQVTM and CDR2 is ANQGSEA.

Ten or more counts support this clonotype. The chain uses TRBV7-8 and TRBJ2-1, with 12 bases lining up with TRBD2. The CDR3 loop spans 16 amino acids. The V gene end was trimmed by 5 bases and the J gene end by 3 bases; junction bases not matched to a gene: 5. Germline loops: CDR1 SGHVS, CDR2 FQNEAQ. CDR3 region: CASSPRTSGNYNEQFF. The DNA for the CDR3 is TGTGCCAGCAGCCCCCGGACTAGCGGGAACTACAATGAGCAGTTCTTC.

This clonotype was seen ten or more times. The genes are TRBV20-1 and TRBJ2-1; D possibly corresponds to TRBD1 (5 bases). Germline CDR1 reads DFQATT; CDR2 reads SNEGSKA (reference sequence). Trimming cost V 3 bases and J 0 bases, with 9 bases left between them. The length of the CDR3 is 14 residues. For the CDR3, the DNA is TGCAGTGCTAGGGCAGGGCTCTCCTACAATGAGCAGTTCTTC. It specifies CSARAGLSYNEQFF.